These T cell receptor beta chains were read from a single sample in a study of blood T cell repertoires in COVID-19. TCRdb's table, derived via immunoSEQ multiplex PCR, lists solely in-frame clones and lacks some. The sample includes 65,000 to 75,000 clones, 70% to 75% of them seen just once. Sequencing input: peripheral blood. All receptors derive from a man in his sixties or seventies with acute or convalescent COVID-19. Each CDR3 is given with its conserved first and last residue. A D gene is named only where the DNA matches it firmly. Not all rows give a size; the values are once, few, many and, for expanded clones, a class.

D gene: -; clone size: -; V gene: TRBV25-1; J gene: TRBJ2-1; CDR3 DNA: TGTGCCAGCAGTGGGGGGGAGATCCGAACGCAGTTCTTC; CDR3 protein: CASSGGEIRTQFF
D gene: -; clone size: -; V gene: TRBV27; J gene: TRBJ2-1; CDR3 DNA: TGTGCCAGCAGTTTAGGGGGGGGCCCTTACAATGAGCAGTTCTTC; CDR3 protein: CASSLGGGPYNEQFF
D gene: -; clone size: -; V gene: TRBV6-4; J gene: TRBJ2-1; CDR3 DNA: TGTGCCAGCAGTGACCCCACCCCGGCTAGCAAATACAATGAGCAGTTCTTC; CDR3 protein: CASSDPTPASKYNEQFF
D gene: -; clone size: few; V gene: TRBV13; J gene: TRBJ1-3; CDR3 DNA: TGTGCCAGCAGCTTAGTCAGGCCCTCTGGAAACACCATATATTTT; CDR3 protein: CASSLVRPSGNTIYF
D gene: -; clone size: -; V gene: TRBV4-2; J gene: TRBJ1-2; CDR3 DNA: TGTGCCAGCAGCCAAGAAGAGGGCGCGAACTATGGCTACACCTTC; CDR3 protein: CASSQEEGANYGYTF
D gene: TRBD2; clone size: few; V gene: TRBV27; J gene: TRBJ2-5; CDR3 DNA: TGTGCCAGCAGGGCGACTAGCGGAGGCCAAGAGACCCAGTACTTC; CDR3 protein: CASRATSGGQETQYF
D gene: TRBD1; clone size: -; V gene: TRBV15; J gene: TRBJ2-7; CDR3 DNA: TGTGCCACCAGCAGTCCGGGACAGGACTCCTACGAGCAGTACTTC; CDR3 protein: CATSSPGQDSYEQYF
D gene: TRBD2; clone size: once; V gene: TRBV9; J gene: TRBJ2-7; CDR3 DNA: TGTGCCAGCAGCGTTAGCGGGAGTGGATACTACGAGCAGTACTTC; CDR3 protein: CASSVSGSGYYEQYF
D gene: -; clone size: few; V gene: TRBV13; J gene: TRBJ2-7; CDR3 DNA: TGTGCCAGCAGCCCACGAGAGGGGGGAGGGCCCTCCTACGAGCAGTACTTC; CDR3 protein: CASSPREGGGPSYEQYF
D gene: -; clone size: -; V gene: TRBV7-9; J gene: TRBJ2-3; CDR3 DNA: TGTGCCAGCAGCTTATTAAGCCTCGCTAGCACAGATACGCAGTATTTT; CDR3 protein: CASSLLSLASTDTQYF
D gene: -; clone size: -; V gene: TRBV10-3; J gene: TRBJ1-2; CDR3 DNA: TGTGCCATCAGTGAGGACAGAAACTATGGCTACACCTTC; CDR3 protein: CAISEDRNYGYTF
D gene: -; clone size: few; V gene: TRBV6-5; J gene: TRBJ2-7; CDR3 DNA: TGTGCCAGCAGTTACCGTAGGGGGGGGACCTACGAGCAGTACTTC; CDR3 protein: CASSYRRGGTYEQYF
D gene: -; clone size: -; V gene: TRBV4-3; J gene: TRBJ1-1; CDR3 DNA: TGCGCCAGCAGCGTCGGGGGTCCCTTGAACACTGAAGCTTTCTTT; CDR3 protein: CASSVGGPLNTEAFF
D gene: TRBD1; clone size: -; V gene: TRBV14; J gene: TRBJ1-4; CDR3 DNA: TGTGCCAGCAGCCAAGTAGAAGGACAGGGGGGTGAAAAACTGTTTTTT; CDR3 protein: CASSQVEGQGGEKLFF
D gene: -; clone size: -; V gene: TRBV28; J gene: TRBJ1-4; CDR3 DNA: TGTGCCAGCAGCACCGGGGGGGGAATTGGTGAAAAACTGTTTTTT; CDR3 protein: CASSTGGGIGEKLFF
D gene: -; clone size: -; V gene: TRBV10-3; J gene: TRBJ1-1; CDR3 DNA: TGTGCCATCCGATCCCACAGGGAGAACACTGAAGCTTTCTTT; CDR3 protein: CAIRSHRENTEAFF
D gene: -; clone size: -; V gene: TRBV11-2; J gene: TRBJ2-7; CDR3 DNA: TGTGCCAGCAGCTTAGTAGGACTCGTCGGGGGTCCCTACGAGCAGTACTTC; CDR3 protein: CASSLVGLVGGPYEQYF
D gene: TRBD1; clone size: -; V gene: TRBV7-9; J gene: TRBJ1-1; CDR3 DNA: TGTGCCAGCAGCTCTGGGCAGGGGGACACTGAAGCTTTCTTT; CDR3 protein: CASSSGQGDTEAFF
D gene: TRBD1; clone size: -; V gene: TRBV4-1; J gene: TRBJ1-1; CDR3 DNA: TGCGCCAGCACCCCGGGACAGGGGGCTACGAACACTGAAGCTTTCTTT; CDR3 protein: CASTPGQGATNTEAFF
D gene: TRBD2; clone size: -; V gene: TRBV7-9; J gene: TRBJ2-2; CDR3 DNA: TGTGCCAGCAGCCCCGCCGCCGGCGGGAGGCCCTACCCCGGGGAGCTGTTTTTT; CDR3 protein: CASSPAAGGRPYPGELFF
D gene: TRBD1; clone size: -; V gene: TRBV19; J gene: TRBJ1-1; CDR3 DNA: TGTGCCAGTAGTGTGGGACAGGGGAGCACTGAAGCTTTCTTT; CDR3 protein: CASSVGQGSTEAFF
D gene: TRBD1; clone size: -; V gene: TRBV19; J gene: TRBJ1-2; CDR3 DNA: TGTGCCAACGGACAGGGGGGTTACTATGGCTACACCTTC; CDR3 protein: CANGQGGYYGYTF
D gene: TRBD1; clone size: -; V gene: TRBV28; J gene: TRBJ1-2; CDR3 DNA: TGTGCCAGCAGTTCGGACAGGGGGCAGGAAGGGGGCTACACCTTC; CDR3 protein: CASSSDRGQEGGYTF
D gene: -; clone size: -; V gene: TRBV7-6; J gene: TRBJ2-1; CDR3 DNA: TGTGCCAGCAGCCCCCGCCCTCAGGGGTCCTACAATGAGCAGTTCTTC; CDR3 protein: CASSPRPQGSYNEQFF
D gene: TRBD1; clone size: -; V gene: TRBV19; J gene: TRBJ1-2; CDR3 DNA: TGTGCCAGTAGTCCCGACAGGGGAGGCTACACCTTC; CDR3 protein: CASSPDRGGYTF
D gene: -; clone size: -; V gene: TRBV24-1; J gene: TRBJ1-5; CDR3 DNA: TGTGCCACGGCTGACTCCACCCACGGGCAGCCCCAGCATTTT; CDR3 protein: CATADSTHGQPQHF
D gene: TRBD1; clone size: few; V gene: TRBV28; J gene: TRBJ1-5; CDR3 DNA: TGTGCCAGCAGTTTAAAATTATCAGGGACAGGGGGTGCGAGCAATCAGCCCCAGCATTTT; CDR3 protein: CASSLKLSGTGGASNQPQHF
D gene: TRBD1; clone size: -; V gene: TRBV11-2; J gene: TRBJ2-1; CDR3 DNA: TGTGCCAGCAGCTTGACAGGGGCTTCCTACAATGAGCAGTTCTTC; CDR3 protein: CASSLTGASYNEQFF
D gene: TRBD1; clone size: once; V gene: TRBV6-5; J gene: TRBJ2-2; CDR3 DNA: TGTGCCAGCAGTTTGGACAGGGACACCGGGGAGCTGTTTTTT; CDR3 protein: CASSLDRDTGELFF
D gene: -; clone size: few; V gene: TRBV14; J gene: TRBJ2-3; CDR3 DNA: TGTGCCAGCAGCCAAGCCGGGACTCTCCGCACAGATACGCAGTATTTT; CDR3 protein: CASSQAGTLRTDTQYF
D gene: -; clone size: -; V gene: TRBV5-8; J gene: TRBJ2-5; CDR3 DNA: TGTGCCAGCAGCGGGGCCCGGTTCCAAGAGACCCAGTACTTC; CDR3 protein: CASSGARFQETQYF
D gene: -; clone size: -; V gene: TRBV19; J gene: TRBJ2-5; CDR3 DNA: TGTGCCAGTAGTATACGAGCGCAACAAGAGACCCAGTACTTC; CDR3 protein: CASSIRAQQETQYF
D gene: -; clone size: -; V gene: TRBV6-6; J gene: TRBJ1-1; CDR3 DNA: TGTGCCAGCAGTTACCCTGACAGTTACACTGAAGCTTTCTTT; CDR3 protein: CASSYPDSYTEAFF
D gene: -; clone size: -; V gene: TRBV18; J gene: TRBJ2-4; CDR3 DNA: TGTGCCAGCTCACCAGGAGTAGCCAAAAACATTCAGTACTTC; CDR3 protein: CASSPGVAKNIQYF
D gene: -; clone size: once; V gene: TRBV6-5; J gene: TRBJ2-5; CDR3 DNA: TGTGCCAGCAGTTACGGAGGGGAAGAGACCCAGTACTTC; CDR3 protein: CASSYGGEETQYF
D gene: TRBD2; clone size: -; V gene: TRBV5-1; J gene: TRBJ2-1; CDR3 DNA: TGCGCCAGCAGCGTGGGACTAGCGGGTTTCTACAATGAGCAGTTCTTC; CDR3 protein: CASSVGLAGFYNEQFF
D gene: -; clone size: -; V gene: TRBV19; J gene: TRBJ2-3; CDR3 DNA: TGTGCCAGTAGTATAGGTGGTGGAGGAGATACGCAGTATTTT; CDR3 protein: CASSIGGGGDTQYF
D gene: TRBD2; clone size: -; V gene: TRBV9; J gene: TRBJ2-3; CDR3 DNA: TGTGCCAGCAGCGTTAGCGGGGGCCCAGATACGCAGTATTTT; CDR3 protein: CASSVSGGPDTQYF
D gene: -; clone size: -; V gene: TRBV7-3; J gene: TRBJ2-3; CDR3 DNA: TGTGCCAGCACCTCACCCGGGGATACGCAGTATTTT; CDR3 protein: CASTSPGDTQYF